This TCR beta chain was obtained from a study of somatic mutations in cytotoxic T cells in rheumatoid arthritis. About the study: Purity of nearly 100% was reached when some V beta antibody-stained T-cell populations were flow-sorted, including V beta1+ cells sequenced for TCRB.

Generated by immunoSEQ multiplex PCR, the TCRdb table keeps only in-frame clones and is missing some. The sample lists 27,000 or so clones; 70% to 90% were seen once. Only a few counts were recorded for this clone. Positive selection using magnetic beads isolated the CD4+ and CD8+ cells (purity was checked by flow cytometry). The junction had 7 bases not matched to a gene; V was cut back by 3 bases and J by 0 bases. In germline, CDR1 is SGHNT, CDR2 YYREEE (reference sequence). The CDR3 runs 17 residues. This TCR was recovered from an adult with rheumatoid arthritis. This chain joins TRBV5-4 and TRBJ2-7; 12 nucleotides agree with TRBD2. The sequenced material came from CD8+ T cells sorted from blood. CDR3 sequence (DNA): TGTGCCAGCAGCTCCGGGACTAGCGGGTTGAGCTCCTACGAGCAGTACTTC. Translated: CASSSGTSGLSSYEQYF. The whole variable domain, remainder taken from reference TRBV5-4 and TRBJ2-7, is ETGVTQSPTHLIKTRGQQVTLRCSSQSGHNTVSWYQQALGQGPQFIFQYYREEENGRGNFPPRFSGLQFPNYSSELNVNALELDDSALYLCASSSGTSGLSSYEQYFGPGTRLTVT.